The 32 T cell receptor beta chains below come from one sample, sequenced in a study of human T cells and chemical hapten exposure. Via MiXCR, TCRdb re-called the 5' RACE reads, giving one row per CDR3 protein. The sample holds 100,000 to 120,000 distinct CDR3 sequences, around a fifth seen once. Total RNA came from unfractionated whole blood. These receptors all come from a human donor in good health.

The chain combines TRBV5-1 with TRBJ2-5; 10 bases line up with TRBD2. Germline loops: CDR1 SGHRS, CDR2 YFSETQ. The CDR3 runs to 16 residues. V was pared by 4 bases and J by 5 bases, with 11 bases of the junction left unmatched. The chain's CDR3 is CASSEGSGRFAETQYF. CDR3 in DNA: TGCGCCAGCAGCGAGGGTAGCGGGAGGTTTGCGGAGACCCAGTACTTC.

The sample holds a few counts of this clonotype. This chain joins TRBV27 and TRBJ2-5, with D hard to call. The CDR3 covers 12 residues. Germline-derived CDR1 and CDR2 are MNHEY and SMNVEV (reference sequence). V dropped 0 bases and J dropped 7 bases, with 6 bases sitting between them. Written as DNA, the CDR3 is TGTGCCAGCAGTTTATCGTGGAGGACCCAGTACTTC. Translation gives CASSLSWRTQYF.

The rearrangement joins TRBV20-1 to TRBJ2-7; 10 bases agree with TRBD2. This CDR3 is built from 15 residues. Per the germline V gene, CDR1 is DFQATT and CDR2 is SNEGSKA (reference sequence). V gave up 3 bases and J gave up 6 bases; unmatched junction bases: 11. For the CDR3, the DNA is TGCAGTGCTAGTGGGCTAGCGGGAGAGCTGGGCGAGCAGTACTTC. Protein product: CSASGLAGELGEQYF.

A single count supports this clonotype. CDR3 protein: CASTTGAYNQPQHF. The CDR3 nucleotides are TGTGCCAGCACCACAGGGGCCTACAATCAGCCCCAGCATTTT. J is TRBJ1-5 and V is TRBV7-2; 7 bases are a match to TRBD1. CDR1 is SGHTA, CDR2 FQGNSA, per germline. The CDR3 runs 14 residues. V trimming: 7 bases; J trimming: 3 bases; junction bases outside the gene matches: 6. Drawing the rest from reference TRBV7-2 and TRBJ1-5, the complete variable domain is GAGVSQSPSNKVTEKGKDVELRCDPISGHTALYWYRQSLGQGLEFLIYFQGNSAPDKSGLPSDRFSAERTGGSVSTLTIQRTQQEDSAVYLCASTTGAYNQPQHFGDGTRLSIL.

The rearrangement joins TRBV29-1 to TRBJ2-7; D is perhaps TRBD1 or TRBD2 (7 bases each). The CDR3 runs 19 residues. V was clipped by 6 bases and J by 2 bases, with 32 bases between them. Germline values: CDR1 SQVTM, CDR2 ANQGSEA. CDR3 nucleotides: TGCAGCGTCGGGGGGACGACAGGGCAAGGGGTTGGTCGGACCTACGAGCAGTACTTC. Its translation is CSVGGTTGQGVGRTYEQYF.

This clonotype was seen a handful of times. The chain couples TRBV29-1 to TRBJ1-2; 11 bases agree with TRBD1. J was trimmed by 4 bases and V by 5 bases; bases with no gene match: 12. The CDR3 has 16 residues. Germline loops: CDR1 SQVTM, CDR2 ANQGSEA. DNA for the CDR3: TGCAGCGTTTCCCTCTCCGGGACAGGGGGAGGCTATGGCTACACCTTC. Its protein is CSVSLSGTGGGYGYTF.

This clonotype was seen only a few times. The V and J genes are TRBV2 and TRBJ2-3, with D perhaps TRBD1 or TRBD2 (7 bases each). The CDR3 consists of 11 residues. Germline V gene lookup returns CDR1 SNHLY and CDR2 FYNNEI. Here the CDR3 reads CAGEGADTQYF. The DNA of the CDR3 is TGTGCAGGGGAGGGGGCCGATACGCAGTATTTT.

The V and J genes are TRBV3-1 and TRBJ2-3, with D perhaps assigned TRBD1 or TRBD2 (5 bases each). The germline V and J ends were trimmed by 1 base and 2 bases, with 19 bases remaining between them. CDR1 is LGHDT and CDR2 is YNNKEL in the germline V gene (reference sequence). CDR3 size: 18 residues. CDR3 nucleotide sequence: TGTGCCAGCAGCCAAGGGGACCTTCGCCACCTCTCCACAGATACGCAGTATTTT. Translated: CASSQGDLRHLSTDTQYF.

As for this clonotype: A much larger clone lies a single base off, so this may be a read error. The chain employs TRBV7-6 and TRBJ2-1; possibly TRBD2 for D (5 bases). The J call may be incorrect, as the DNA end agrees better with TRBJ2-7. The CDR3 has 17 residues. Germline assignment: CDR1 SGHVS and CDR2 FNYEAQ. The CDR3 protein is CASSLEIGSGPSNEQYF. The CDR3 bases are TGTGCCAGCAGCTTAGAAATCGGCAGCGGACCGTCCAATGAGCAGTACTTC.

The rearrangement uses TRBV5-1 and TRBJ2-5; D possibly corresponds to TRBD1 (7 bases). The CDR3 spans 19 residues. V gave up 0 bases and J gave up 5 bases, with 26 bases separating them. Per the germline V gene, CDR1 is SGHRS and CDR2 is YFSETQ. CDR3 bases: TGCGCCAGCAGCTTGGTAGCAGGGGGACTCTCGGGAGCCTTCGAGACCCAGTACTTC. This codes for CASSLVAGGLSGAFETQYF.

Only a few counts were recorded for this clonotype. CDR3: CASRGGDHQPQHF. As DNA, the CDR3 is TGCGCCAGCAGAGGAGGGGATCATCAGCCCCAGCATTTT. The V gene is TRBV5-1, the J gene TRBJ1-5; possibly TRBD1 for D (5 bases). The germline gives CDR1 SGHRS, CDR2 YFSETQ. The CDR3 is made up of 13 amino acids. V dropped 5 bases and J dropped 5 bases, with 11 bases sitting between them.

The rearrangement links TRBV7-9 to TRBJ2-3, with 7 nucleotides matching TRBD2. Germline loops: CDR1 SEHNR, CDR2 FQNEAQ (reference sequence). J gave up 8 bases and V 5 bases, and 10 bases lay outside the gene matches. This CDR3 contains 14 residues. The CDR3, as DNA: TGTGCCAGCAGCCAATCGGACTCGGGGGGTACGCAGTATTTT. Its protein product is CASSQSDSGGTQYF.

This clonotype was recorded a few times. CDR3 protein: CSVVAGLYGYTF. For the CDR3, the DNA is TGCAGCGTTGTGGCAGGCCTTTATGGCTACACCTTC. V usage is TRBV29-1 and J usage is TRBJ1-2; D is undetermined. CDR1 and CDR2 (germline): SQVTM, ANQGSEA. The CDR3 is 12 residues long. Trimming took 4 bases from V and 5 from J, leaving 11 bases between them.

This clonotype was detected only a few times. The J gene is TRBJ2-1, the V gene TRBV24-1; D assignment may be TRBD1 or TRBD2 (5 bases each). Trimming removed 3 bases at V and 9 bases at J, with 14 bases between. CDR1 and CDR2 from the germline V gene are KGHDR and SFDVKD. The CDR3 runs 14 residues. CDR3 bases: TGTGCCACCAGTGATCGGGACCCCCTAGGTGAGCAGTTCTTC. This codes for CATSDRDPLGEQFF.

The V and J genes are TRBV28 and TRBJ2-7; 13 bases map to TRBD2. The V segment lost 8 bases and the J segment 5 bases; nucleotides outside the gene matches: 6. The V gene's germline CDR1 is MDHEN and CDR2 SYDVKM. This CDR3 spans 14 amino acids. Here the CDR3 DNA reads TGTGCCAGCCGAGGACTAGCGGGAGCGGACGAGCAGTACTTC. It encodes CASRGLAGADEQYF.

This clonotype has only a few counts. V usage is TRBV6-5 and J usage is TRBJ1-3; no clear D gene. CDR1 is MNHEY, CDR2 SVGAGI, per germline. V was cut by 5 bases and J by 3 bases, with 17 bases left in between. The CDR3 spans 16 residues. Written as DNA, the CDR3 is TGTGCCAGCAGTCGGACCCACGTTGGGAATGGAAACACCATATATTTT. Translation gives CASSRTHVGNGNTIYF.

The V and J genes are TRBV2 and TRBJ1-5; D unresolved. The germline V gene encodes CDR1 SNHLY and CDR2 FYNNEI. This CDR3 is built from 15 residues. The V end lost 2 bases, the J end lost 4 bases, and 12 bases lay between the germline ends. DNA for the CDR3: TGTGCCAGCAGTGAACCAGGATTTCGGAATCAGCCCCAGCATTTT. It translates to CASSEPGFRNQPQHF. The entire variable domain, with the rest obtained from reference TRBV2 and TRBJ1-5, is as follows: EPEVTQTPSHQVTQMGQEVILRCVPISNHLYFYWYRQILGQKVEFLVSFYNNEISEKSEIFDDQFSVERPDGSNFTLKIRSTKLEDSAMYFCASSEPGFRNQPQHFGDGTRLSIL.

The genes are TRBV4-1 and TRBJ2-5; a possible D gene is TRBD1 (6 bases). V gave up 1 base and J gave up 7 bases, with 10 bases separating them. This CDR3 has 13 amino acids. From germline, CDR1 is MGHRA and CDR2 YSYEKL. CDR3 region: CASSQAGVATQYF. In nucleotides, the CDR3 is TGCGCCAGCAGCCAAGCAGGGGTGGCGACCCAGTACTTC.

The J gene is TRBJ1-3, the V gene TRBV6-5; maybe TRBD1 (6 bases). The CDR3 spans 14 residues. Germline assignment: CDR1 MNHEY and CDR2 SVGAGI. V was trimmed by 5 bases and J by 2 bases, leaving 10 bases between them. This chain's CDR3 is CASSGGGPGNTIYF. The CDR3 DNA sequence: TGTGCCAGCAGTGGGGGGGGGCCTGGAAACACCATATATTTT.

This clonotype was found a few times. This chain links TRBV19 with TRBJ1-2; D is possibly TRBD1 (6 bases). The CDR3 length is 13 residues. V lost 7 bases and J lost 4, with 13 bases in between. Looked up from germline, CDR1 is LNHDA and CDR2 is SQIVND (reference sequence). In nucleotides, the CDR3 is TGTGCCAGTACCGGGACACTTCGCTATGGCTACACCTTC. Translated: CASTGTLRYGYTF.

This clonotype was counted between two and nine times. The chain carries TRBV21-1 and TRBJ1-5; TRBD1, as called in the table, went unchecked against the DNA. TRBV21-1 is flagged as a pseudogene. CDR3 size: 16 residues. In nucleotides, the CDR3 is TGTGCCAGCCTACCCCCGACAGAAACATACAATCAGCCCCAGCATTTT. Translation: CASLPPTETYNQPQHF.

The chain links TRBV28 to TRBJ2-3; no clear D gene. Trimming cost V 7 bases and J 3 bases, with 14 bases left between them. Germline values: CDR1 MDHEN, CDR2 SYDVKM. The CDR3 runs 14 residues. The CDR3 DNA follows: TGTGCCAGCACCATTGACCGCTCAACAGATACGCAGTATTTT. This sequence encodes CASTIDRSTDTQYF.

The chain carries TRBV30 and TRBJ1-6, with TRBD1 as a possible D gene (5 bases). V was clipped by 0 bases and J by 14 bases, with 11 bases between them. CDR3 length equals 12 residues. Germline V lookup: CDR1 GTSNPN, CDR2 SVGIG (reference sequence). CDR3: CAWSVGTPSLHF. In DNA, the CDR3 is TGTGCCTGGAGTGTGGGGACCCCGTCCCTCCACTTT.

The V gene is TRBV5-4, the J gene TRBJ2-2; 8 bases match TRBD1. Germline assignment: CDR1 SGHNT and CDR2 YYREEE (reference sequence). This CDR3 comprises 13 residues. V shed 3 bases, J shed 7 bases, and the junction held 2 bases outside the gene matches. The CDR3: CASSSDRGGELFF. The DNA for the CDR3 is TGTGCCAGCAGCTCAGACAGGGGCGGGGAGCTGTTTTTT.

The chain combines TRBV24-1 with TRBJ2-1; 9 bases agree with TRBD1. This CDR3 is built from 14 residues. Germline V gene lookup returns CDR1 KGHDR and CDR2 SFDVKD. After removal of 4 bases from V and 8 bases from J, the junction contained 5 bases not matched to a gene. The DNA for the CDR3 is TGTGCCACCAGTGACTGGGACAGGGTCGATGAGCAGTTCTTC. As protein: CATSDWDRVDEQFF.

The gene calls are TRBV20-1 and TRBJ2-1; D unclear. Trimming pared 0 bases from V and 0 bases from J, leaving 9 bases between. The CDR3 spans 15 residues. Germline CDR1 reads DFQATT; CDR2 reads SNEGSKA (reference sequence). CDR3 in amino acids: CSARDPVSSYNEQFF. In DNA form, the CDR3 reads TGCAGTGCTAGAGATCCAGTGAGCTCCTACAATGAGCAGTTCTTC.

The CDR3 region is CASSSRTRYNEQFF. The CDR3 DNA reads as TGTGCCAGCAGCTCCAGGACTAGATACAATGAGCAGTTCTTC. The chain employs TRBV7-2 and TRBJ2-1; TRBD2 agrees at 7 bases. CDR1 and CDR2 from the germline V gene are SGHTA and FQGNSA. The junction had 4 bases not matched to a gene; V was cut back by 4 bases and J by 4 bases. CDR3 length equals 14 residues.

The sample holds a few counts of this clonotype. This chain connects TRBV6-6 to TRBJ2-7, with D hard to call. Germline-derived CDR1 and CDR2 are MNHNY and SVGAGI (reference sequence). The CDR3 is 12 residues long. The V and J ends lost 6 bases and 6 bases respectively, with 12 bases between them. CDR3 residues: CASSLLKAEQYF. In DNA, the CDR3 is TGTGCCAGCAGCCTACTAAAGGCCGAGCAGTACTTC.

This clonotype came up once. The V and J genes are TRBV2 and TRBJ2-3, with a tentative D call TRBD2 (5 bases). The CDR3 has 15 residues. Trimming stripped 3 bases from V and 7 bases from J, with 17 bases between. Germline-derived CDR1 and CDR2 are SNHLY and FYNNEI. This CDR3 is CASSDPSRVRNTQYF. CDR3 DNA sequence: TGTGCCAGCAGTGACCCTAGCAGAGTGAGAAATACGCAGTATTTT.

The chain employs TRBV9 and TRBJ2-7, with D perhaps TRBD2 (6 bases). With 3 bases removed from V and 3 bases from J, the gap between germline ends came to 13 bases. CDR1 and CDR2 from the germline V gene are SGDLS and YYNGEE. The CDR3 contains 14 residues. DNA of the CDR3: TGTGCCAGCAGCGCGGGAGCGAATCACTACGAGCAGTACTTC. As protein: CASSAGANHYEQYF.

This clonotype occurred a few times. CDR3 region: CASSSRQGRNEQFF. CDR3 DNA: TGTGCCAGCAGTTCGCGACAGGGTAGGAATGAGCAGTTCTTC. The genes are TRBV6-2 or TRBV6-3 and TRBJ2-1, with TRBD1 identical over 7 bases. Germline V gene lookup returns CDR1 MNHEY and CDR2 SVGEGT. V trimming: 4 bases; J trimming: 7 bases; junction bases outside the gene matches: 7. The CDR3 length is 14 residues.

This clonotype was detected only a few times. V is TRBV18 and J is TRBJ1-1; no firm D call. CDR3 length: 13 residues. CDR1 and CDR2 from the germline V gene are KGHSH and LQKENI. Trimming cost V 4 bases and J 4 bases, with 10 bases left between them. DNA of the CDR3: TGTGCCAGCTCACAGGATCTCAGCACTGAAGCTTTCTTT. Protein sequence: CASSQDLSTEAFF.